These T cell receptor beta chains were read from a single sample in a study of control samples from healthy donors and cancer patients. Profiling relied on immunoSEQ multiplex PCR, and the TCRdb table lists in-frame clones only, not all of them. Of under 85,000 clones listed, around 83% are singletons. Sample: PBMCs. The receptors derive from a man in his sixties with head and neck cancer. Each CDR3 is given with its conserved first and last residue.

>14|TRBV5-5|TRBJ2-1
CASSFSVSYNEQFF
>13|TRBV7-2|TRBJ2-2
CASNGRYTGELFF
>16|TRBV5-6|TRBJ2-3
CASSTTSGSRTDTQYF
>14|TRBV6-5|TRBJ1-2
CASSYVAQGYGYTF
>14|TRBV28|TRBJ1-1
CASNSRTGRTEAFF
>14|TRBV19|TRBJ2-5
CASSIMGAAETQYF
>17|TRBV19|TRBJ1-5
CASSWEMDRGQGQPQHF
>11|TRBV29-1|TRBJ2-5
CSVYFGETQYF
>14|TRBV5-1|TRBJ2-3
CASKTGGPPDTQYF
>13|TRBV3-1/TRBV3-2|TRBJ2-3
CASRTSASDTQYF
>13|TRBV5-1|TRBJ2-5
CASSLGIQETQYF
>14|TRBV19|TRBJ2-7
CASSANRETYEQYF
>12|TRBV6-2/TRBV6-3|TRBJ1-3
CASSYDEGRNFF
>13|TRBV6-6|TRBJ1-5
CATTDPGARPQHF
>14|TRBV2|TRBJ1-5
CASSTQGRGQPQHF
>12|TRBV6-5|TRBJ2-3
CASSSSTDTQYF
>13|TRBV27|TRBJ2-7
CASSSLGSGEQYF
>18|TRBV4-2|TRBJ2-3
CASSGRTTPGWGVDTQYF
>13|TRBV11-3|TRBJ2-5
CASSLDSQETQYF
>15|TRBV7-8|TRBJ1-4
CASSLVPRANEKLFF
>13|TRBV11-3|TRBJ2-7
CASSPGGTYEQYF
>12|TRBV5-4|TRBJ2-7
CASSPQGYEQYF
>14|TRBV13|TRBJ2-7
CASSLQIDSYEQYF
>12|TRBV28|TRBJ2-3
CASSSDMYTQYF
>15|TRBV5-1|TRBJ2-1
CASRGLAGAANEQFF
>12|TRBV7-9|TRBJ1-5
CASEGDNQPQHF
>15|TRBV7-9|TRBJ2-2
CASSSIASNTGELFF
>14|TRBV5-4|TRBJ2-3
CASSNDLGTDTQYF
>18|TRBV7-2|TRBJ2-2
CASSLRLAGGRTTGELFF
>13|TRBV9|TRBJ2-1
CASSSSDRGEQFF
>14|TRBV5-8|TRBJ1-2
CASSLERGVLSYTF
>18|TRBV5-4|TRBJ2-5
CASSWAEGWDRGQETQYF
>11|TRBV29-1|TRBJ2-1
CSVGDYNEQFF
>14|TRBV28|TRBJ2-2
CASTGQGGTGELFF
>14|TRBV2|TRBJ1-1
CASSVITSHTEAFF
>14|TRBV5-4|TRBJ2-1
CASSLVAEYNEQFF
>15|TRBV6-5|TRBJ1-4
CASSLNQGLYEKLFF
>14|TRBV19|TRBJ1-1
CASLNRGDRTEAFF
>16|TRBV27|TRBJ1-5
CASSLSLGVGNQPQHF
>13|TRBV2|TRBJ1-1
CASSEWGRTEAFF
>13|TRBV6-5|TRBJ2-2
CASYRADIGELFF
>12|TRBV28|TRBJ2-5
CASSFVGSTQYF
>16|TRBV9|TRBJ1-2
CASSVGWGARDYGYTF
>17|TRBV3-1/TRBV3-2|TRBJ1-2
CASSLIPGVLANYGYTF
>13|TRBV29-1|TRBJ1-2
CSVEEPGSGGYTF
>11|TRBV20-1|TRBJ2-5
CSAASWETQYF
>16|TRBV5-4|TRBJ2-6
CASSSDRRSGANVLTF
>17|TRBV28|TRBJ1-2
CASSLRTGPRWGYGYTF
>13|TRBV12-3/TRBV12-4|TRBJ2-1
CASSLGGSDEQFF
>13|TRBV2|TRBJ1-5
CASSEEAYQPQHF
>14|TRBV25-1|TRBJ2-7
CASSDGAGFYEQYF
>17|TRBV4-1|TRBJ2-1
CASSQPSTSGRARGQFF
>15|TRBV11-3|TRBJ2-1
CASSLQAGDYNEQFF
>15|TRBV28|TRBJ1-5
CASSPLLRVNQPQHF
>12|TRBV7-2|TRBJ1-6
CASSLINSPLHF
>14|TRBV24-1|TRBJ2-2
CATEGTPNTGELFF
>14|TRBV27|TRBJ2-7
CASATGLAAYEQYF
>14|TRBV30|TRBJ1-1
CAWSVGGLDTEAFF
>16|TRBV7-2|TRBJ2-5
CASSFRGSLYQETQYF
>13|TRBV24-1|TRBJ2-5
CATSDWVTETQYF